A selection of T cell receptor beta chains follows, all from one sample in a study of T-cell memory formation after mild COVID-19. Each CDR3 protein gets one entry after TCRdb re-called the 5' RACE reads with MiXCR. Of 300,000 to 400,000 distinct CDR3 sequences in the sample, roughly an eighth were seen once. The sequencing input was PBMCs or a T cell subset sorted from them (not recorded which). These receptors came from a man between 18 and 29 years old who had mild COVID-19 (a few samples of this study predate the infection). Cell type and time point are not known. Both conserved end residues are part of each CDR3. The order of the fields is V gene, D gene, J gene, clone size, CDR3 protein, CDR3 DNA. The D gene is left open where the match is weak. Not all rows give a size; the values are once, few, many and, for expanded clones, a class.

>TRBV7-9|-|TRBJ2-5|few
CASSPTGGSKETQYF
TGTGCCAGCAGCCCCACGGGGGGCTCAAAAGAGACCCAGTACTTC
>TRBV7-9|-|TRBJ1-1|-
CASSPPRVGSNTEAFF
TGTGCCAGCAGCCCCCCCCGTGTAGGTTCGAACACTGAAGCTTTCTTT
>TRBV7-8|-|TRBJ2-5|-
CASSLRDLTTGTQYF
TGTGCCAGCAGCTTAAGGGACCTCACGACGGGGACCCAGTACTTC
>TRBV20-1|-|TRBJ1-1|few
CSARFGQNTEAFF
TGCAGTGCTAGGTTTGGACAGAACACTGAAGCTTTCTTT
>TRBV7-7|-|TRBJ2-3|-
CASSPTGRTDTQYF
TGTGCCAGCAGCCCCACGGGTCGCACAGATACGCAGTATTTT
>TRBV5-1|TRBD1|TRBJ1-2|few
CASSLGQERPYGYTF
TGCGCCAGCAGCCTTGGACAGGAGAGGCCCTATGGCTACACCTTC
>TRBV7-2|-|TRBJ2-3|few
CASSTAVASTDTQYF
TGTGCCAGCAGCACCGCGGTGGCTAGCACAGATACGCAGTATTTT
>TRBV5-1|TRBD2|TRBJ2-3|few
CASSGGLAGGMAGTDTQYF
TGCGCCAGCAGCGGCGGACTAGCGGGAGGAATGGCGGGGACAGATACGCAGTATTTT
>TRBV3-1|-|TRBJ2-1|few
CASSPEGDYNEQFF
TGTGCCAGCAGCCCCGAGGGTGATTACAATGAGCAGTTCTTC
>TRBV7-9|TRBD1|TRBJ2-1|-
CASSSDRGDNEQFF
TGTGCCAGCAGCTCGGACAGGGGAGACAATGAGCAGTTCTTC
>TRBV4-1|TRBD1|TRBJ2-5|-
CASSPGQGGGETQYF
TGCGCCAGCAGCCCCGGACAGGGAGGAGGTGAGACCCAGTACTTC
>TRBV7-2|TRBD2|TRBJ2-5|few
CASSFQRGYQETQYF
TGTGCCAGCAGCTTTCAGCGGGGGTACCAAGAGACCCAGTACTTC
>TRBV5-1|TRBD2|TRBJ2-3|-
CASSLVVAGAGDTQYF
TGCGCCAGCAGCTTGGTGGTAGCGGGGGCCGGAGATACGCAGTATTTT
>TRBV5-1|TRBD2|TRBJ2-1|few
CASSASGPYNEQFF
TGCGCCAGCAGCGCTAGCGGGCCGTACAATGAGCAGTTCTTC
>TRBV29-1|-|TRBJ2-5|many
CSLRDVWYQETQYF
TGCAGCCTTCGGGACGTTTGGTACCAAGAGACCCAGTACTTC
>TRBV6-1|-|TRBJ2-7|few
CASSAPAAEQYF
TGTGCCAGCAGCGCCCCCGCGGCCGAGCAGTACTTC
>TRBV18|-|TRBJ1-5|-
CASSQPNQPQHF
TGTGCCAGCTCACAACCGAATCAGCCCCAGCATTTT
>TRBV6-2/TRBV6-3|-|TRBJ2-1|-
CASSSHRTGSYNEQFF
TGTGCCAGCAGTTCACACCGGACTGGGTCCTACAATGAGCAGTTCTTC
>TRBV12-3/TRBV12-4|-|TRBJ1-6|few
CASSLMGSPLHF
TGTGCCAGCAGTTTAATGGGTTCACCCCTCCACTTT
>TRBV5-1|TRBD1|TRBJ2-7|-
CASSDDRGSHEQYF
TGCGCCAGCAGCGATGACAGGGGATCCCACGAGCAGTACTTC
>TRBV4-1|-|TRBJ1-1|-
CASSQESRVAFF
TGCGCCAGCAGCCAAGAGTCCAGGGTGGCTTTCTTT
>TRBV5-1|TRBD1|TRBJ1-6|few
CASNSGTGDNSPLHF
TGCGCCAGCAACTCCGGGACAGGCGATAATTCACCCCTCCACTTT
>TRBV9|TRBD1|TRBJ2-2|-
CASSGDRGLNTGELFF
TGTGCCAGCAGCGGGGACAGGGGACTTAACACCGGGGAGCTGTTTTTT
>TRBV29-1|-|TRBJ1-1|-
CSVEAAAMNTEAFF
TGCAGCGTTGAAGCTGCAGCAATGAACACTGAAGCTTTCTTT
>TRBV21-1|-|TRBJ2-7|-
CASFPFPGQPYEQYF
TGTGCCAGCTTTCCTTTCCCGGGACAGCCATACGAGCAGTACTTC
>TRBV6-2/TRBV6-3|-|TRBJ1-2|few
CASGRGTNYGYTF
TGTGCCAGCGGGAGGGGAACTAACTATGGCTACACCTTC